This T cell receptor (beta chain) originates from a study of blood T cell repertoires in COVID-19. Study-level background: From the United States, Italy and Spain came samples of acute and convalescent COVID-19. Sample material is recorded as cDNA or gDNA derived from T cells, B-cell-depleted T cells, or PBMCs.

In the original workflow: Quantification of nucleated cells was approximated via reference gene primer amplification. The assay was immunoSEQ multiplex PCR, and TCRdb's table has in-frame clones only and misses some. Clone size and the V and J calls come from that table; the DNA yielded D and trimming. Among around 370,000 clones listed, 88% were seen once. CDR1 and CDR2 from the germline V gene are LGHDT and YNNKEL (reference sequence). The V end was cut by 5 bases, the J end by 3 bases, with 13 bases between. This CDR3 has 14 amino acids. Seattle patients were enrolled during active infection and followed longitudinally.

Sequencing was done on a sample of peripheral blood. The TCR sequence derives from a woman in her 70s with COVID-19, enrolled during active disease. V is TRBV3-1 (or the pseudogene TRBV3-2) and J is TRBJ1-1; D ambiguous. CDR3 region: CASSSTVMDTEAFF. As DNA, the CDR3 is TGTGCCAGCAGCTCCACTGTGATGGACACTGAAGCTTTCTTT.